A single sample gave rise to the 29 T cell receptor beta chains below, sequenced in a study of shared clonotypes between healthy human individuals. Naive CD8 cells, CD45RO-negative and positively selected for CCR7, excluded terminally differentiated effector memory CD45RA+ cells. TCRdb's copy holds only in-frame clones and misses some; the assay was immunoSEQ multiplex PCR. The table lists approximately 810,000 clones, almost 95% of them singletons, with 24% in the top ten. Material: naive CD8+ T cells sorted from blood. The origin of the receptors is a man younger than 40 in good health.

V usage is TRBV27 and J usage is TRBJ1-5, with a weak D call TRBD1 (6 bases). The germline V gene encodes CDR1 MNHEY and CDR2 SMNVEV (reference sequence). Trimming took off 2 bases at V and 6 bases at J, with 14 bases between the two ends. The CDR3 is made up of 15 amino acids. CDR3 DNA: TGTGCCAGCAGTTTAAACCCGACAGGCAGTCAGCCCCAGCATTTT. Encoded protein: CASSLNPTGSQPQHF.

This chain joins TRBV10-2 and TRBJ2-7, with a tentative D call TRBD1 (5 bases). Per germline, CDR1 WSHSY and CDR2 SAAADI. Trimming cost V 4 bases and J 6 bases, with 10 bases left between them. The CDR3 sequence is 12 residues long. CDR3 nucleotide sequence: TGCGCCAGCAGTGTCAGGGTTCGCGAGCAGTACTTC. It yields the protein CASSVRVREQYF.

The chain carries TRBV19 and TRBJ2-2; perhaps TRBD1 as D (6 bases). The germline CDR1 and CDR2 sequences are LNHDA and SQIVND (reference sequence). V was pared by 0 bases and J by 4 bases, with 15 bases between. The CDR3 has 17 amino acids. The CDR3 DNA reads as TGTGCCAGTAGTATAGATGAGGGACACGAAACCACCGGGGAGCTGTTTTTT. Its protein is CASSIDEGHETTGELFF.

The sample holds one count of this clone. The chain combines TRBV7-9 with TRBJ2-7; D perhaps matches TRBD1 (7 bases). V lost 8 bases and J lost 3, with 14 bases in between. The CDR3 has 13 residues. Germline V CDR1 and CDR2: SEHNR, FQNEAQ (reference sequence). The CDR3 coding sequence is TGTGCCAGCGAGGCAGGGGGGATCTACGAGCAGTACTTC. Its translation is CASEAGGIYEQYF.

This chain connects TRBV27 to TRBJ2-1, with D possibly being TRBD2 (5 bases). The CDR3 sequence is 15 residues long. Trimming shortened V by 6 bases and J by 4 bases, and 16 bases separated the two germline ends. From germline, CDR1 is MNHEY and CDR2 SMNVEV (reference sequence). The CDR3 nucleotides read TGTGCCAGCAGCCCGGGAACTACCCGGTACAATGAGCAGTTCTTC. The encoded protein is CASSPGTTRYNEQFF.

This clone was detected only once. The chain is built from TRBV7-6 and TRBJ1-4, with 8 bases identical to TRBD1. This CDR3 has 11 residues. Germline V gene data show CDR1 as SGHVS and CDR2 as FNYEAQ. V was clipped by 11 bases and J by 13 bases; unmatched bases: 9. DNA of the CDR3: TGTGCCTGCGGACAGGGCTCAGGACTGTTTTTT. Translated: CACGQGSGLFF.

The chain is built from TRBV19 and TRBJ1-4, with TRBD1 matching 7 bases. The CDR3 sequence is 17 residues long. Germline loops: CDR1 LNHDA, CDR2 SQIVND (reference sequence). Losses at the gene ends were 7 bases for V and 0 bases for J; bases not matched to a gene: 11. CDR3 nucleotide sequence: TGTGCCAGTAAACCCGGGACAGAATATTCAACTAATGAAAAACTGTTTTTT. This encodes CASKPGTEYSTNEKLFF.

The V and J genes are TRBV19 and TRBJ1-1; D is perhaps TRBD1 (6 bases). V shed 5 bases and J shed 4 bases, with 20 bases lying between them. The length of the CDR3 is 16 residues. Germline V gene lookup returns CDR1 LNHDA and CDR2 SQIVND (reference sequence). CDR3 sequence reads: CASSQPNRAGATEAFF. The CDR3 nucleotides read TGTGCCAGTAGTCAACCCAACAGGGCTGGGGCCACTGAAGCTTTCTTT.

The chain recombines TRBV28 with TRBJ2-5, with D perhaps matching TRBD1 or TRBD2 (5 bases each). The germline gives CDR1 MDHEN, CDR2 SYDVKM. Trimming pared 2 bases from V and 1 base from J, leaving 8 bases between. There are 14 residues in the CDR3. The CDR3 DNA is TGTGCCAGCAGTTTAAACGGGGCCCAAGAGACCCAGTACTTC. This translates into CASSLNGAQETQYF.

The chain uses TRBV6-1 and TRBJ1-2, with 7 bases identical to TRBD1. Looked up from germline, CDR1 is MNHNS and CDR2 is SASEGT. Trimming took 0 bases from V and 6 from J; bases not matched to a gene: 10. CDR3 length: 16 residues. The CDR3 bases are TGTGCCAGCAGTGAAGCGACGCAGGGGGGGACGGATGGCTACACCTTC. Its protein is CASSEATQGGTDGYTF.

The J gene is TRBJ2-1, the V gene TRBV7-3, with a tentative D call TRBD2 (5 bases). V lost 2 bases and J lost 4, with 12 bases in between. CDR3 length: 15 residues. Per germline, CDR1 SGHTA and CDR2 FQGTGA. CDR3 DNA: TGTGCCAGCAGCTTATCCTCTAGCCCTTACAATGAGCAGTTCTTC. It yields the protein CASSLSSSPYNEQFF.

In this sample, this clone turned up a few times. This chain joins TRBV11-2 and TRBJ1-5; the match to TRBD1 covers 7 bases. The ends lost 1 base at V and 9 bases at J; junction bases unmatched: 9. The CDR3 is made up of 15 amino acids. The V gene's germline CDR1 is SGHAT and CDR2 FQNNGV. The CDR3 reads CASSLGLGGGWPQHF. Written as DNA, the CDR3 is TGTGCCAGCAGCTTAGGATTAGGGGGCGGTTGGCCCCAGCATTTT.

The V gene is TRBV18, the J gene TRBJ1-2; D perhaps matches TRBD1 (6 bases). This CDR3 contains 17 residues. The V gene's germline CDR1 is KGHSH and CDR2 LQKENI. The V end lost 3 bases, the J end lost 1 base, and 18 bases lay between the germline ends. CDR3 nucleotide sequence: TGTGCCAGCTCACCCGGTCCGACTACAGGGATTAACTATGGCTACACCTTC. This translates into CASSPGPTTGINYGYTF. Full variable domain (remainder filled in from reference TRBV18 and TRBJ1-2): NAGVMQNPRHLVRRRGQEARLRCSPMKGHSHVYWYRQLPEEGLKFMVYLQKENIIDESGMPKERFSAEFPKEGPSILRIQQVVRGDSAAYFCASSPGPTTGINYGYTFGSGTRLTVV.

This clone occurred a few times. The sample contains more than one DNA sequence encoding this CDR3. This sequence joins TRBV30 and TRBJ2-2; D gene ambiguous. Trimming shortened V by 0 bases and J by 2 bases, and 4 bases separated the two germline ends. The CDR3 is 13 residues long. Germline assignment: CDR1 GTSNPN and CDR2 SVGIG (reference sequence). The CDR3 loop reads CAWSVGNTGELFF. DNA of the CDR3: TGTGCCTGGAGTGTAGGCAACACCGGGGAGCTGTTTTTT.

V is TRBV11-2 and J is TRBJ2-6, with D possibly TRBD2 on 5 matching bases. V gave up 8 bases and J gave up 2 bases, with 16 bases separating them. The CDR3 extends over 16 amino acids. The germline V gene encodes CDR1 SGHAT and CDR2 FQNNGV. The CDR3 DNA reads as TGTGCCAGCGACGCGGGCGTGGGAGCTGGGGCCAACGTCCTGACTTTC. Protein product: CASDAGVGAGANVLTF.

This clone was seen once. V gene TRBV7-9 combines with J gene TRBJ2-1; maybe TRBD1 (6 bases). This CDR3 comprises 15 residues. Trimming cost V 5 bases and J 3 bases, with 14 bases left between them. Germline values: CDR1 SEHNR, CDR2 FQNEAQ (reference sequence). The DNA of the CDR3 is TGTGCCAGCAGCCAAAGCCGGGACAACTACAATGAGCAGTTCTTC. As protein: CASSQSRDNYNEQFF. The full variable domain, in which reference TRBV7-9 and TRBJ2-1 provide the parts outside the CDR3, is DTGVSQNPRHKITKRGQNVTFRCDPISEHNRLYWYRQTLGQGPEFLTYFQNEAQLEKSRLLSDRFSAERPKGSFSTLEIQRTEQGDSAMYLCASSQSRDNYNEQFFGPGTRLTVL.

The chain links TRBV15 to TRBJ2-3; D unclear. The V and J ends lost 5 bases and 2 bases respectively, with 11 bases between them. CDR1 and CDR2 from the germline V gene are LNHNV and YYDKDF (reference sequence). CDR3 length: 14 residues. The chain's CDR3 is CATSHVGSTDTQYF. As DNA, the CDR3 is TGTGCCACCAGCCACGTTGGCTCCACAGATACGCAGTATTTT.

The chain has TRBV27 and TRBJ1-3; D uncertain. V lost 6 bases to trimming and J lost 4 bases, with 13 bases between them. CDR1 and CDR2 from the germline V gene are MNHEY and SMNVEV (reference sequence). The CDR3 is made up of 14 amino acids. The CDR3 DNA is TGTGCCAGCAGGGGCCCCGGATTCGGAAACACCATATATTTT. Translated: CASRGPGFGNTIYF.

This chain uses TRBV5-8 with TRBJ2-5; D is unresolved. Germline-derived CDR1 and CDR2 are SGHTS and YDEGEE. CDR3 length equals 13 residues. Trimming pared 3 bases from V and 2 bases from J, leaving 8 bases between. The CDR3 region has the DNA TGTGCCAGCAGCTGGTTGGGGCAAGAGACCCAGTACTTC. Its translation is CASSWLGQETQYF.

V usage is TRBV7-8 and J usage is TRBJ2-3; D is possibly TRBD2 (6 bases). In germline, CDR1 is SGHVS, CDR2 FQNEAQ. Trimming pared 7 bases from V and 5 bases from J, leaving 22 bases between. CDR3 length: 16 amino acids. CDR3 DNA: TGTGCCAGCAACAAAGGAGGGAGCAGGGAACTAGATACGCAGTATTTT. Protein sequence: CASNKGGSRELDTQYF.

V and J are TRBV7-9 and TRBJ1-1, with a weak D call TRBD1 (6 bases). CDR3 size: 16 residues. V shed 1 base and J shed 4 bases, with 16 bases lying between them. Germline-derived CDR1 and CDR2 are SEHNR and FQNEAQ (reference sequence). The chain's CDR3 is CASSLGDPLTGTEAFF. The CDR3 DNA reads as TGTGCCAGCAGCTTAGGAGACCCCTTGACAGGCACTGAAGCTTTCTTT.

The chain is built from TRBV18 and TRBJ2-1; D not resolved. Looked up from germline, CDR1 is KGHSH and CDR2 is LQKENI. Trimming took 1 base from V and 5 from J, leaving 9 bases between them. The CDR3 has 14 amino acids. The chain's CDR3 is CASSPRLLDNEQFF. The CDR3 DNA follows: TGTGCCAGCTCACCACGTCTATTGGACAATGAGCAGTTCTTC.

Written as DNA, the CDR3 is TGTGCTAGTGCCCTGGGGGACACTACAGATACGCAGTATTTT. Its translation is CASALGDTTDTQYF. The J gene is TRBJ2-3, the V gene TRBV12-5; D perhaps matches TRBD1 (6 bases). This CDR3 has 14 amino acids. With 7 bases removed from V and 3 bases from J, the gap between germline ends came to 14 bases. Germline CDR1 is LGHNT and CDR2 is FRNRAP.

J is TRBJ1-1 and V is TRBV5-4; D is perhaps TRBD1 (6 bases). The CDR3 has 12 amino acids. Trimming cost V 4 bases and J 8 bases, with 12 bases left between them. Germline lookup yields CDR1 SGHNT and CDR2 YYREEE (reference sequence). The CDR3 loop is CASSVGTFEAFF. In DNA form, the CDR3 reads TGTGCCAGCAGCGTTGGGACATTCGAAGCTTTCTTT. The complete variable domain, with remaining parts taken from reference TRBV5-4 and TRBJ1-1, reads ETGVTQSPTHLIKTRGQQVTLRCSSQSGHNTVSWYQQALGQGPQFIFQYYREEENGRGNFPPRFSGLQFPNYSSELNVNALELDDSALYLCASSVGTFEAFFGQGTRLTVV.

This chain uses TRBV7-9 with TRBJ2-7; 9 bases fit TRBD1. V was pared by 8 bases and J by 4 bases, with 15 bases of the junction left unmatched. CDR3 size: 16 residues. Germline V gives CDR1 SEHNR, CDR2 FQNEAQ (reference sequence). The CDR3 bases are TGTGCCAGCCTAACTCGAGGGACAGGGTCTGTGTACGAGCAGTACTTC. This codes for CASLTRGTGSVYEQYF.

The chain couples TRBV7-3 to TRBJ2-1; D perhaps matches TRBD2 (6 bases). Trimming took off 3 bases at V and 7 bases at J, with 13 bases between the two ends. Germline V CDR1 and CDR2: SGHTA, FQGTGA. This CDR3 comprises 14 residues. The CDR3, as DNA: TGTGCCAGCAGCTTGGCCGGGAGTGGAAATGAGCAGTTCTTC. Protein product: CASSLAGSGNEQFF.

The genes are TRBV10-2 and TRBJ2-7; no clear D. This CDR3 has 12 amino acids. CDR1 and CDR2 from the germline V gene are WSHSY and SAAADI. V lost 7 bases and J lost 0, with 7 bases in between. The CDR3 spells CASTPDSYEQYF. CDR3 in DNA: TGCGCCAGCACCCCGGACTCCTACGAGCAGTACTTC.

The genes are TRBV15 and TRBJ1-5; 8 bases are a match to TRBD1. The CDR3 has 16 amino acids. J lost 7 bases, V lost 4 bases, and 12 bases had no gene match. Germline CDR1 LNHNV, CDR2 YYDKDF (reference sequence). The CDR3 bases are TGTGCCACCAGCACCCGTGGGCCAGGGGGCTGGCAGCCCCAGCATTTT. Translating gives CATSTRGPGGWQPQHF.

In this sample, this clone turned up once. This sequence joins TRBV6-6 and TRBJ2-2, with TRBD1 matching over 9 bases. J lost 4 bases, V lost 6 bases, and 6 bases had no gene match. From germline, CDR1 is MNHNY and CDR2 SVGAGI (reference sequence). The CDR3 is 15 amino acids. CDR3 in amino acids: CASSEEDRGTGELFF. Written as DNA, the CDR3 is TGTGCCAGCAGCGAGGAGGACAGGGGCACCGGGGAGCTGTTTTTT.